This TCR beta chain is drawn from a study of blood T cell repertoires in COVID-19. At the level of the study: The United States, Italy and Spain supplied acute and convalescent COVID-19 samples. PBMCs, B-cell-depleted T cells, or T cells provided the cDNA or gDNA that made up the material.

With V trimmed by 8 bases and J by 1 base, 3 bases remained unmatched. Per the germline V gene, CDR1 is SNHLY and CDR2 is FYNNEI. The CDR3 has 15 residues. Per the authors' pipeline: Estimated nucleated cell counts came from reference gene primer amplification. The method was immunoSEQ multiplex PCR; TCRdb's version includes in-frame clones alone and lacks a portion of them. From that table come the V and J calls and clone size; the DNA was used to work out D and trimming. The profile covers 30,000 to 40,000 clones, with 87% appearing a single time and just over 20% taken by the ten largest. Sample: peripheral blood. This clonotype was obtained from a man between 60 and 70 years old with acute or convalescent COVID-19. This rearrangement joins TRBV2 to TRBJ2-6; 9 nucleotides match TRBD2. The CDR3 region is CASSSGVSGANVLTF. CDR3 sequence (DNA): TGTGCCAGCTCTAGCGGGGTTTCTGGGGCCAACGTCCTGACTTTC.